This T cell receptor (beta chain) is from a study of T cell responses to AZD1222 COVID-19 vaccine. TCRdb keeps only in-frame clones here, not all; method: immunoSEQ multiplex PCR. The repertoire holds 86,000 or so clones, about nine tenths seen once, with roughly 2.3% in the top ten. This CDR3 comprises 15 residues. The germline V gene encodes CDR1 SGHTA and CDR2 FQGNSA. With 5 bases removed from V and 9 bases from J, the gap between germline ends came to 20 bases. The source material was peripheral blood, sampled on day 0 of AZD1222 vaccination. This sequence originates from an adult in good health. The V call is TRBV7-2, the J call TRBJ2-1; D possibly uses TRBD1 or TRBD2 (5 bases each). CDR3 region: CASSAHGTASPEQFF. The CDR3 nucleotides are TGTGCCAGCAGCGCTCACGGGACGGCCTCCCCTGAGCAGTTCTTC.